This TCR beta chain comes out of a study of blood T cell repertoires in COVID-19. Study background: COVID-19 samples collected from the United States, Italy and Spain covered acute and convalescent phases. The cDNA or gDNA used as material had been derived from T cells, B-cell-depleted T cells, or PBMCs.

Original data processing: Scientists estimated how many nucleated cells there were by amplifying reference gene primers. Assay used: immunoSEQ multiplex PCR; TCRdb lists only in-frame clones, some missing. V, J and clone size reflect that table, while D and trimming were determined from the DNA. This repertoire shows 93,000 or so clones, over 70% found once; its top ten account for over 10%. The CDR3 extends over 13 amino acids. Germline V lookup: CDR1 MDHEN, CDR2 SYDVKM. Trimming stripped 10 bases from V and 6 bases from J, with 16 bases between. J is TRBJ1-5 and V is TRBV28, with a weak D call TRBD1 (5 bases). The material sequenced was peripheral blood. This receptor was identified in a human donor in a cohort sampled during active or convalescent COVID-19. The CDR3 DNA reads TGTGCCATCTCGCAGGGTACACTTCAGCCCCAGCATTTT. Translating it yields CAISQGTLQPQHF.